A selection of T cell receptor beta chains follows, all from one sample in a study of blood T cell repertoires in COVID-19. TCRdb's table, derived via immunoSEQ multiplex PCR, lists solely in-frame clones and lacks some. The sample records roughly 97,000 clones, about 79% being singletons. Sequencing input: peripheral blood. The receptors originated from a woman older than 75 with active or convalescent COVID-19. Each CDR3 is given with its conserved first and last residue. Fields, in order: clone size, V gene, D gene, J gene, CDR3 DNA, CDR3 protein. A D gene is named only where the DNA matches it firmly. Where a row states a size, it is once, few, many or the class of an expanded clone; other rows omit it.

>once|TRBV9|TRBD2|TRBJ2-5
TGTGCCAGCAGCGCCCTAGCGGGGGGCGCCGCGGAGACCCAGTACTTC
CASSALAGGAAETQYF
>.|TRBV7-3|TRBD1|TRBJ2-5
TGTGCCAGCAGCTCGGGACAGGGCGGAGAGACCCAGTACTTC
CASSSGQGGETQYF
>.|TRBV5-1|TRBD1|TRBJ2-7
TGCGCCAGCAGCTTGGGGTTGGGACAGGGGCGATACGAGCAGTACTTC
CASSLGLGQGRYEQYF
>.|TRBV5-4|.|TRBJ2-1
TGTGCCAGCAGTTGGAGCGGCAGCTCCTACAATGAGCAGTTCTTC
CASSWSGSSYNEQFF
>.|TRBV6-6|.|TRBJ1-3
TGTGCCAGCCTCCCGCCGGCAGGGCGAGAGGGAAACACCATATATTTT
CASLPPAGREGNTIYF
>.|TRBV5-1|TRBD1|TRBJ1-4
TGCGCCAGCAGCGTTGGACAGGGGGAAAAACTGTTTTTT
CASSVGQGEKLFF
>.|TRBV5-4|TRBD1|TRBJ2-7
TGTGCCAGCAGCTCAAAAAAGACAGGGAATAGTTACGAGCAGTACTTC
CASSSKKTGNSYEQYF
>once|TRBV15|TRBD1|TRBJ1-1
TGTGCCACCAGCGACAGGGACAGAACGAACACTGAAGCTTTCTTT
CATSDRDRTNTEAFF
>.|TRBV11-1|TRBD1|TRBJ1-2
TGTGCCAGCAGCTTAGGGGACAGAAGCTCCTATGGCTACACCTTC
CASSLGDRSSYGYTF
>.|TRBV27|.|TRBJ1-5
TGTGCCAGCAGTTTCGGAAGGGAGGGCAATCAGCCCCAGCATTTT
CASSFGREGNQPQHF
>.|TRBV27|.|TRBJ1-2
TGTGCCAGCAGTTTACAGGTCAACTATGGCTACACCTTC
CASSLQVNYGYTF
>few|TRBV30|TRBD1|TRBJ1-5
TGTGCCTGGACCCCCCAGGGGGGCAATCAGCCCCAGCATTTT
CAWTPQGGNQPQHF
>.|TRBV3-1/TRBV3-2|.|TRBJ2-2
TGTGCCAGCAGCCACTCTAGTGCGGCGAACACCGGGGAGCTGTTTTTT
CASSHSSAANTGELFF
>few|TRBV6-5|.|TRBJ1-5
TGTGCCAGCAAAAAAGGGGGACATTGGGGGCCCCAGCATTTT
CASKKGGHWGPQHF
>.|TRBV27|.|TRBJ1-4
TGTGCCAGCAGTTTGACCCGGGGAGGAAATGAAAAACTGTTTTTT
CASSLTRGGNEKLFF
>once|TRBV6-5|.|TRBJ1-5
TGTGCCAGCAGTTACACAGGCCAGAGAAGCAATCAGCCCCAGCATTTT
CASSYTGQRSNQPQHF
>.|TRBV3-1/TRBV3-2|.|TRBJ1-5
TGTGCCAGCAGCCAAGATTATACAGGGCCTCAGCCCCAGCATTTT
CASSQDYTGPQPQHF
>.|TRBV24-1|TRBD2|TRBJ2-3
TGTGCCACCAGTGAGCCGGGACTAATGACGCAGTATTTT
CATSEPGLMTQYF
>.|TRBV2|.|TRBJ2-7
TGTGCCAGCAGCGGTGCTTTCGGCAGGGGAACCTACGAGCAGTACTTC
CASSGAFGRGTYEQYF
>.|TRBV5-4|.|TRBJ2-3
TGTGCCAGCAGCTCGAGCACAGATACGCAGTATTTT
CASSSSTDTQYF
>once|TRBV20-1|TRBD1|TRBJ1-6
TGCAGTGCTATTGACTATTGGACAGGGGGTAGGCAAGGACGTAATTCACCCCTCCACTTT
CSAIDYWTGGRQGRNSPLHF
>.|TRBV24-1|.|TRBJ1-4
TGTGCCACCAGTGATTTGAGCAGGGTGATTTGGGAAAAACTGTTTTTT
CATSDLSRVIWEKLFF
>.|TRBV19|.|TRBJ1-6
TGTGCCACCTCGACAGAGATCAATTCACCCCTCCACTTT
CATSTEINSPLHF
>.|TRBV6-5|TRBD1|TRBJ1-1
TGTGCCAGCAGTTACACTGGACAGGGGACTGAAGCTTTCTTT
CASSYTGQGTEAFF
>.|TRBV4-1|TRBD1|TRBJ1-1
TGCGCCAGCAGCCAACCCCTGAGGGGACAGGGGAAGACTGAAGCTTTCTTT
CASSQPLRGQGKTEAFF
>.|TRBV5-1|.|TRBJ1-2
TGCGCCAGCAGACTCACTTCATATAACTATGGCTACACCTTC
CASRLTSYNYGYTF
>.|TRBV6-1|TRBD1|TRBJ1-2
TGTGCCAGCAGTGAACAGGACAGGGGGAACTTAAGGGCTTTTATCTACACCTTC
CASSEQDRGNLRAFIYTF
>.|TRBV6-6|TRBD1|TRBJ1-1
TGTGCCAGCAGTTACCCCGGGGGTTGGACAGGGCGGGCTTTCTTT
CASSYPGGWTGRAFF
>.|TRBV19|TRBD1|TRBJ1-1
TGTGCCAGTAGTAGGGGACAGGGGCTCTCTGAAGCTTTCTTT
CASSRGQGLSEAFF
>.|TRBV15|TRBD1|TRBJ2-1
TGTGCCACCAGCAGACGAAGGACCCGACAGGGGCTGGGTGTTGAGCAGTTCTTC
CATSRRRTRQGLGVEQFF
>.|TRBV24-1|.|TRBJ2-1
TGTGCCACCAGTGATTCATGGGGAGATGAGCAGTTCTTC
CATSDSWGDEQFF
>medium-sized|TRBV6-2/TRBV6-3|TRBD1|TRBJ2-1
TGTGCCAGCAGTTACTCTCCGGGACAGGGAATCTACAATGAGCAGTTCTTC
CASSYSPGQGIYNEQFF
>.|TRBV5-4|TRBD2|TRBJ2-3
TGTGCCAGCAGCCGAGGGGCAGGGCGGTTTCGGGAGGCAGATACGCAGTATTTT
CASSRGAGRFREADTQYF
>.|TRBV20-1|.|TRBJ2-5
TGCAGGGCGGACAGTTATGAGACCCAGTACTTC
CRADSYETQYF
>.|TRBV7-2|.|TRBJ1-4
TGTGCCAGCAGCTTAGGGGGGGGCGGTGGTGAAAAACTGTTTTTT
CASSLGGGGGEKLFF
>.|TRBV30|.|TRBJ1-2
TGTGCCTGGAGTGACAGGGCTTATGGCTACACCTTC
CAWSDRAYGYTF
>.|TRBV20-1|.|TRBJ2-3
TGCAGTGCCCCTAGCACAGATACGCAGTATTTT
CSAPSTDTQYF
>.|TRBV24-1|.|TRBJ1-4
TGTGCCACCAGTGATGAGAGGGGGGGAGGTAATGAAAAACTGTTTTTT
CATSDERGGGNEKLFF
>.|TRBV2|TRBD2|TRBJ2-5
TGTGCCAGCAGACGACTAGCGGGGCGCCAAGAGACCCAGTACTTC
CASRRLAGRQETQYF
>.|TRBV19|TRBD1|TRBJ2-7
TGTGCCAGTAGTGACCCCAGGACAGGGACCTACGAGCAGTACTTC
CASSDPRTGTYEQYF
>.|TRBV4-3|TRBD1|TRBJ2-1
TGCGCCAGCAGCCATGGACAGGGCCCACACAATGAGCAGTTCTTC
CASSHGQGPHNEQFF
>.|TRBV27|.|TRBJ1-4
TGTGCCAGCAGTTTATCGGCGAGCTGGACAGCGGGGCGCGAAAAACTGTTTTTT
CASSLSASWTAGREKLFF
>.|TRBV11-1|TRBD1|TRBJ1-1
TGTGCCAGCAGCTTAGGGACAGGGATTCCGAACACTGAAGCTTTCTTT
CASSLGTGIPNTEAFF
>few|TRBV6-5|TRBD1|TRBJ2-2
TGTGCCAGCAGCAACAGGGGTCTGGAGGTCGGGGAGCTGTTTTTT
CASSNRGLEVGELFF
>.|TRBV29-1|.|TRBJ2-3
TGCAGCGTTGGAACGGGGACGGGGGAAGATACGCAGTATTTT
CSVGTGTGEDTQYF
>.|TRBV7-9|TRBD2|TRBJ2-5
TGTGCCAGCAGCTTTGGCGGGAGTGGAGAGACCCAGTACTTC
CASSFGGSGETQYF
>once|TRBV27|.|TRBJ2-3
TGTGCCAGCAGTTTAAGGGGGGGCCGAAGCACAGATACGCAGTATTTT
CASSLRGGRSTDTQYF